The present T cell receptor (beta chain) was sequenced within a study of T cell responses to AZD1222 COVID-19 vaccine. The CDR3 consists of 15 residues. The V end was cut by 2 bases, the J end by 6 bases, with 14 bases between. CDR1 SGHTS and CDR2 YDEGEE come from the germline V gene. The table came from immunoSEQ multiplex PCR; TCRdb's copy has only in-frame clones and leaves some out. The sample records around 100,000 clones, 85% to 90% being singletons. Sequencing was performed on peripheral blood, taken on day 0 of AZD1222 vaccination. The TCR sequence derives from an adult in good health. The chain links TRBV5-8 to TRBJ1-4, with D maybe TRBD1 (6 bases). The CDR3 sequence is CASSFQGPADEKLFF. The CDR3 DNA is TGTGCCAGCAGCTTTCAGGGGCCTGCCGATGAAAAACTGTTTTTT.